This T cell receptor beta chain was observed in a study of graft-versus-host responses after intestinal transplantation. Study information: Grafts that recipients had were multivisceral, liver-intestinal, or isolated intestinal transplants. Each patient got anti-thymocyte globulin induction, then tacrolimus and steroids for about 3 years. Study-level findings and limits: Investigators detected GvH clones in recipient marrow, with some emerging earlier in ileum or blood.

Germline assignment: CDR1 GTSNPN and CDR2 SVGIG (reference sequence). There are 13 residues in the CDR3. Trimming took off 3 bases at V and 0 bases at J, with 8 bases between the two ends. The repertoire was sequenced with immunoSEQ multiplex PCR; TCRdb's copy has only in-frame clones and lacks some. The top ten hold roughly 4.5% of the sample, which has 35,000 to 45,000 clones, about 91% seen once. This clone was detected only once. What it binds is unknown. V and J are TRBV30 and TRBJ1-1; TRBD1 is a possible D gene (5 bases). This clonotype was sampled from a human patient who received an intestinal transplant, so some T cells may come from the graft donor. The sequencing here drew on PBMCs, taken 524 days after transplant. DNA of the CDR3: TGTGCCTGGAGCAGGGTATTGAACACTGAAGCTTTCTTT. Encoded protein: CAWSRVLNTEAFF.